This T cell receptor beta chain was retrieved from a study of T cell changes during pregnancy in multiple sclerosis. Germline loops: CDR1 SGHKS, CDR2 YYEKEE (reference sequence). This CDR3 contains 15 residues. V gave up 5 bases and J gave up 0 bases, with 12 bases separating them. Sequencing used immunoSEQ multiplex PCR; TCRdb keeps in-frame clones, though not all of them. The table has some 80,000 clones, 94% seen once. The sample consisted of CD4+ T cells from peripheral blood mononuclear cells, taken after pregnancy. The chain links TRBV5-5 to TRBJ1-3; D might be TRBD1 (5 bases). The receptor was derived from a female donor with multiple sclerosis, enrolled in a pregnancy study. The CDR3 DNA reads TGTGCCAGCAGTCTCGGGGGATACTCTGGAAACACCATATATTTT. It yields the protein CASSLGGYSGNTIYF.